Below are 6 T cell receptor beta chains sequenced from a single sample in a study of blood T cell repertoires in COVID-19. The data were produced by immunoSEQ multiplex PCR, yet TCRdb's version contains in-frame clones alone and is incomplete. Here the sample spans about 160,000 clones, over 70% being singletons. The sequenced sample was peripheral blood. These TCRs come from an elderly woman with active or convalescent COVID-19.

This chain uses TRBV24-1 with TRBJ1-2, with 7 bases identical to TRBD1. CDR1 is KGHDR and CDR2 is SFDVKD in the germline V gene. V dropped 8 bases and J dropped 5; count of bases not matched to a gene: 4. The CDR3 sequence is 12 residues long. The CDR3: CATTGTVYGYTF. Here the CDR3 DNA reads TGTGCCACCACCGGGACAGTGTATGGCTACACCTTC.

The chain employs TRBV11-3 and TRBJ2-7, with 7 bases matching TRBD2. V shed 2 bases and J 3 bases; nucleotides not matched to a gene: 4. Germline values: CDR1 SGHNT, CDR2 YENEEA. This CDR3 has 14 amino acids. The CDR3 nucleotides are TGTGCCAGCAGCTTACGTGGGGGGGACTACGAGCAGTACTTC. This gives the protein CASSLRGGDYEQYF. The complete variable domain, with remaining parts taken from reference TRBV11-3 and TRBJ2-7, reads EAGVVQSPRYKIIEKKQPVAFWCNPISGHNTLYWYLQNLGQGPELLIRYENEEAVDDSQLPKDRFSAERLKGVDSTLKIQPAELGDSAVYLCASSLRGGDYEQYFGPGTRLTVT.

This chain connects TRBV14 to TRBJ1-2, with D possibly being TRBD1 (6 bases). The V gene lost 3 bases and the J gene lost 3 bases, with 14 bases spanning the gap. CDR1 and CDR2 (germline): SGHDN, FVKESK. CDR3 length equals 15 residues. The CDR3 DNA reads as TGTGCCAGCAGCCACGGTCCCCAGGGGTACTATGGCTACACCTTC. Protein: CASSHGPQGYYGYTF.

This clone was picked up one time. The V call is TRBV7-9, the J call TRBJ1-1; unclear D gene. V was clipped by 1 base and J by 2 bases, with 11 bases between them. The CDR3 is 15 amino acids. Germline loops: CDR1 SEHNR, CDR2 FQNEAQ (reference sequence). This CDR3 reads CASSLGVAINTEAFF. CDR3 DNA: TGTGCCAGCAGCTTAGGCGTAGCTATTAACACTGAAGCTTTCTTT.

J is TRBJ2-7 and V is TRBV7-9, with D unresolved. Germline values: CDR1 SEHNR, CDR2 FQNEAQ (reference sequence). The CDR3 length is 11 residues. The V end was cut by 1 base, the J end by 10 bases, with 8 bases between. The CDR3 protein is CASSLGGDQYF. Here the CDR3 DNA reads TGTGCCAGCAGCTTAGGAGGCGACCAGTACTTC. Drawing the rest from reference TRBV7-9 and TRBJ2-7, the complete variable domain is DTGVSQNPRHKITKRGQNVTFRCDPISEHNRLYWYRQTLGQGPEFLTYFQNEAQLEKSRLLSDRFSAERPKGSFSTLEIQRTEQGDSAMYLCASSLGGDQYFGPGTRLTVT.

The J gene is TRBJ2-1, the V gene TRBV7-2; 13 bases are a match to TRBD2. The CDR3 is 18 amino acids. Germline CDR1 reads SGHTA; CDR2 reads FQGNSA. Trimming cost V 1 base and J 6 bases; bases outside gene matches: 9. The CDR3 protein is CASSLGFTSGGAGNEQFF. The CDR3 DNA is TGTGCCAGCAGCTTAGGTTTTACTAGCGGGGGGGCAGGCAATGAGCAGTTCTTC.